The 3 T cell receptor beta chains reported below all come from one sample, sequenced in a study of CXCR3-negative and CXCR3-positive naive CD8 T cells. With UMI labels, 5' RACE was used to prepare the TRB cDNA libraries. One entry per CDR3 protein, without DNA, is what TCRdb gives after re-calling the 5' RACE reads. The sample has tens of thousands of distinct CDR3 sequences. Sequencing input: memory CD8+ T cells from blood. Receptor source: a human donor in good health. Some clones in this sample may be carry-over from other donors' samples.

The rearrangement joins TRBV9 to TRBJ2-3; as DNA is missing, the TRBD2 call by TCRdb cannot be tested. The CDR3 is 14 residues long. Germline lookup yields CDR1 SGDLS and CDR2 YYNGEE. The CDR3 sequence is CASNPAYNLDTQYF.

The J gene is TRBJ2-3, the V gene TRBV6-6; the D gene TCRdb calls, TRBD2, cannot be checked with no DNA. The length of the CDR3 is 14 residues. Germline lookup yields CDR1 MNHNY and CDR2 SVGAGI (reference sequence). The CDR3 sequence: CACLAGAAADTQYF.

The CDR3 is CSSRYKNHNEQFF. The rearrangement joins TRBV2 to TRBJ2-1. The germline V gene has CDR1 SNHLY and CDR2 FYNNEI. The CDR3 has 13 amino acids.